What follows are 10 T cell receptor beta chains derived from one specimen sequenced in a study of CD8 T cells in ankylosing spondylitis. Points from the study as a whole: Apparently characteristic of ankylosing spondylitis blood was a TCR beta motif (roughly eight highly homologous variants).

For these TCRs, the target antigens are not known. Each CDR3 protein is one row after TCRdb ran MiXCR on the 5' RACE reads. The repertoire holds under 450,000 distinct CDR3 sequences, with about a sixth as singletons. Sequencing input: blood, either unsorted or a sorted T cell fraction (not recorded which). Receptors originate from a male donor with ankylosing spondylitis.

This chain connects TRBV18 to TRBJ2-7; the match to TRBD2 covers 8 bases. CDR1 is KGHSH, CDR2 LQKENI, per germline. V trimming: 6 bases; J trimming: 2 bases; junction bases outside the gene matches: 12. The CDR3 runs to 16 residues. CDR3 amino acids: CASSPQGAGAAYEQYF. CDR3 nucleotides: TGTGCCAGCTCCCCCCAGGGAGCGGGGGCTGCCTACGAGCAGTACTTC.

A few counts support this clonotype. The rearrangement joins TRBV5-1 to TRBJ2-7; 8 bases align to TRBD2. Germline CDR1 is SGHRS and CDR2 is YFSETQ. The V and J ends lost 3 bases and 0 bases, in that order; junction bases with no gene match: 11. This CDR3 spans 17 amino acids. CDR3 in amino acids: CASSSHPRGDSSYEQYF. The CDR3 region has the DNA TGCGCCAGCAGCTCCCACCCGCGGGGGGATAGCTCCTACGAGCAGTACTTC. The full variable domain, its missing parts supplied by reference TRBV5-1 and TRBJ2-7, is KAGVTQTPRYLIKTRGQQVTLSCSPISGHRSVSWYQQTPGQGLQFLFEYFSETQRNKGNFPGRFSGRQFSNSRSEMNVSTLELGDSALYLCASSSHPRGDSSYEQYFGPGTRLTVT.

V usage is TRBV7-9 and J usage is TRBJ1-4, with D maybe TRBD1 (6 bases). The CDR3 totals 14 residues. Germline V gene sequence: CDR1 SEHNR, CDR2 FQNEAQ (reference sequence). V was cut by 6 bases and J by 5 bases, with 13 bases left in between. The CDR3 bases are TGTGCCAGCAGTGTCCGGGACATCAATGAAAAACTGTTTTTT. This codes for CASSVRDINEKLFF. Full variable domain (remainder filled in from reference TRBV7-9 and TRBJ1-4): DTGVSQNPRHKITKRGQNVTFRCDPISEHNRLYWYRQTLGQGPEFLTYFQNEAQLEKSRLLSDRFSAERPKGSFSTLEIQRTEQGDSAMYLCASSVRDINEKLFFGSGTQLSVL.

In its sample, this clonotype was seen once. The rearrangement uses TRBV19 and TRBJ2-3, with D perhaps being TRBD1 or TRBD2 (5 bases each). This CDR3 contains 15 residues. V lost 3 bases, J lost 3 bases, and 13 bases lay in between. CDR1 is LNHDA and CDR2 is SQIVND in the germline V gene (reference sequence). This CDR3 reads CASSITPGRTDTQYF. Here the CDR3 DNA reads TGTGCCAGTAGTATCACCCCGGGACGGACAGATACGCAGTATTTT.

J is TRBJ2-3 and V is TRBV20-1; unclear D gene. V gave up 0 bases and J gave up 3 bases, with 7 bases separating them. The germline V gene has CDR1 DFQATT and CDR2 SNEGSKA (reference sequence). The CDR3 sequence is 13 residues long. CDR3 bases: TGCAGTGCTAGAGATCCCTGGACAGATACGCAGTATTTT. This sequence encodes CSARDPWTDTQYF.

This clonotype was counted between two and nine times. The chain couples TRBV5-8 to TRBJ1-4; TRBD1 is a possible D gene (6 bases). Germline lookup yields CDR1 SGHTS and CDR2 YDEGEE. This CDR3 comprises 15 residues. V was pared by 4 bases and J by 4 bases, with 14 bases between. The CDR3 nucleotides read TGTGCCAGCAGCCCCCGAGGAGGGGGTAATGAAAAACTGTTTTTT. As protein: CASSPRGGGNEKLFF.

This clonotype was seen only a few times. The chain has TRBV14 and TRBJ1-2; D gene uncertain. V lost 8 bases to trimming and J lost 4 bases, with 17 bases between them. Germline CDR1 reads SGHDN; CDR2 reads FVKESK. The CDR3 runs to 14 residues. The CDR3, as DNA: TGTGCCAGCTCCCAGGAGCGTGTCTTCTATGGCTACACCTTC. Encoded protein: CASSQERVFYGYTF. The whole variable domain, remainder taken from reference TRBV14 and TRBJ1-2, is EAGVTQFPSHSVIEKGQTVTLRCDPISGHDNLYWYRRVMGKEIKFLLHFVKESKQDESGMPNNRFLAERTGGTYSTLKVQPAELEDSGVYFCASSQERVFYGYTFGSGTRLTVV.

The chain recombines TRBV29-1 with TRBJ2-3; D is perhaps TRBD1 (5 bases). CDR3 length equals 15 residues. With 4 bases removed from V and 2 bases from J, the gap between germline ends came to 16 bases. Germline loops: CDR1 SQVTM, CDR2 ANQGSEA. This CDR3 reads CSVGWGYRTTDTQYF. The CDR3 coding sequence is TGCAGCGTTGGTTGGGGCTATAGAACCACAGATACGCAGTATTTT.

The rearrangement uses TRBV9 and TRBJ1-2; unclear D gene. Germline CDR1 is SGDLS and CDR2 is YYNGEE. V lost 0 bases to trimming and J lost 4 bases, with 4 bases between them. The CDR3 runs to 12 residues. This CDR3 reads CASSVGGYGYTF. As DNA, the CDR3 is TGTGCCAGCAGCGTAGGGGGCTATGGCTACACCTTC.

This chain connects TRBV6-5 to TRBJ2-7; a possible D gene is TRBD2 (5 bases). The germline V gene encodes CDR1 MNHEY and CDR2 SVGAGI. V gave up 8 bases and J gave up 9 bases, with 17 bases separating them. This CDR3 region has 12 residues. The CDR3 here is CASEGNNQVQYF. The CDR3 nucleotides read TGTGCCAGCGAGGGAAACAACCAGGTGCAGTACTTC.